These T cell receptor beta chains were read from a single sample in a study of PD-L1 blockade in urothelial cancer. Some clones are missing from TCRdb's copy, which holds only in-frame ones; the method was immunoSEQ multiplex PCR. Among roughly 95,000 clones listed, about nine tenths were seen once. Sequencing was performed on PBMCs, taken around atezolizumab (anti-PD-L1) treatment. The receptors were sampled from a man aged 55-75 years with urothelial cancer. Each CDR3 is given with its conserved first and last residue. Each record gives: J gene, D gene, clone size, V gene, CDR3 DNA, CDR3 protein. The D gene is left open where the match is weak. Size is stated for part of the rows, as once, few or many counts, or as a class when the clone is expanded.

J: TRBJ1-6
D: TRBD1
size: .
V: TRBV5-1
DNA: TGCGCCAGCAGCGCCCAAGGGACAGGGTATTCACCCCTCCACTTT
CDR3: CASSAQGTGYSPLHF

J: TRBJ2-7
D: .
size: .
V: TRBV6-5
DNA: TGTGCCAGCAGTTATACTTTTGGCTCCTACGAGCAGTACTTC
CDR3: CASSYTFGSYEQYF

J: TRBJ2-1
D: TRBD2
size: .
V: TRBV6-5
DNA: TGTGCCAGCAGAAAGCGGGATTACAATGAGCAGTTCTTC
CDR3: CASRKRDYNEQFF

J: TRBJ2-7
D: TRBD2
size: .
V: TRBV28
DNA: TGTGCCAGCAGTGAGAACCCTAGCGGGAGGCCCCCCTACGAGCAGTACTTC
CDR3: CASSENPSGRPPYEQYF

J: TRBJ1-2
D: .
size: .
V: TRBV6-1
DNA: TGTGCCAGCACTTTAGAGGACAACCCGAGCTATGGCTACACCTTC
CDR3: CASTLEDNPSYGYTF

J: TRBJ2-5
D: .
size: .
V: TRBV29-1
DNA: TGCAGCGTTGGGTCGGGGAGGGGGGAAGAGACCCAGTACTTC
CDR3: CSVGSGRGEETQYF

J: TRBJ2-3
D: TRBD2
size: .
V: TRBV6-1
DNA: TGTGCCAGCATGACGGGGACTAGCGGCTCAGATACGCAGTATTTT
CDR3: CASMTGTSGSDTQYF

J: TRBJ2-5
D: TRBD1
size: once
V: TRBV27
DNA: TGTGCCAGCAGTCCGGGGACAGGGGGGGAGACCCAGTACTTC
CDR3: CASSPGTGGETQYF

J: TRBJ2-7
D: TRBD1
size: once
V: TRBV7-2
DNA: TGTGCCAGCAGCTCGACAGGGGGCCCCTACGAGCAGTACTTC
CDR3: CASSSTGGPYEQYF

J: TRBJ1-3
D: TRBD1
size: .
V: TRBV30
DNA: TGTGCCGGGACTACCGGGACAGGGCTCTCTGGAAACACCATATATTTT
CDR3: CAGTTGTGLSGNTIYF

J: TRBJ2-7
D: TRBD1
size: .
V: TRBV9
DNA: TGTGCCAGCAGCCCTCAGACAGGGAGCGACGAGCAGTACTTC
CDR3: CASSPQTGSDEQYF

J: TRBJ1-5
D: .
size: .
V: TRBV21-1
DNA: TGTGCCAGCAGCAGAACCCCACTCCCGGGGGTGGCGCCTTATAGCAATCAGCCCCAGCATTTT
CDR3: CASSRTPLPGVAPYSNQPQHF

J: TRBJ2-7
D: TRBD1
size: few
V: TRBV2
DNA: TGTGCCAGCATCAAGGACAGGATAAACTACGAGCAGTACTTC
CDR3: CASIKDRINYEQYF

J: TRBJ1-1
D: .
size: .
V: TRBV6-1
DNA: TGTGCCAGCAAGAGGGGGGGCACTGAAGCTTTCTTT
CDR3: CASKRGGTEAFF

J: TRBJ2-7
D: TRBD2
size: .
V: TRBV7-6
DNA: TGTGCCAGCAGCCCTGATGGGACTAGACCCTCCTACGAGCAGTACTTC
CDR3: CASSPDGTRPSYEQYF

J: TRBJ2-4
D: TRBD1
size: .
V: TRBV7-2
DNA: TGTGCCAGCAGCTTAGCGACAGGGGTTATGAACATTCAGTACTTC
CDR3: CASSLATGVMNIQYF

J: TRBJ2-3
D: .
size: once
V: TRBV10-3
DNA: TGTGCCATCAGTGAGTCAAGACAGTCCCGCGGAGATACGCAGTATTTT
CDR3: CAISESRQSRGDTQYF

J: TRBJ2-7
D: .
size: .
V: TRBV18
DNA: TGTGCCAGCTCACCACGGGGCCTGGGGCTTGAGCAGTACTTC
CDR3: CASSPRGLGLEQYF

J: TRBJ1-1
D: TRBD1
size: .
V: TRBV12-5
DNA: TGTGCTAGTGGTTTGACTATGAAGGACAGGTTGGGGACTGAAGCTTTCTTT
CDR3: CASGLTMKDRLGTEAFF

J: TRBJ2-7
D: .
size: .
V: TRBV10-3
DNA: TGTGCCATCAGTGACCCGGGAACAGTAGGCTACGAGCAGTACTTC
CDR3: CAISDPGTVGYEQYF

J: TRBJ1-5
D: .
size: .
V: TRBV6-1
DNA: TGTGCCAGCAGTGAGACTACTTATCAGCCCCAGCATTTT
CDR3: CASSETTYQPQHF

J: TRBJ1-4
D: .
size: once
V: TRBV6-6
DNA: TGTGCCAGCACCCGGGGGGGTCCTAATGAAAAACTGTTTTTT
CDR3: CASTRGGPNEKLFF

J: TRBJ1-6
D: TRBD1
size: .
V: TRBV27
DNA: TGTGCCAGCAGTTCGGGACAGGGGAATAATTCACCCCTCCACTTT
CDR3: CASSSGQGNNSPLHF

J: TRBJ2-1
D: .
size: .
V: TRBV27
DNA: TGTGCCAGCAGTTTATACTGGCAGGACAATGAGCAGTTCTTC
CDR3: CASSLYWQDNEQFF

J: TRBJ2-1
D: TRBD2
size: .
V: TRBV7-8
DNA: TGTGCCAGCAGACCCCGGGAGGGCATCGACAATGAGCAGTTCTTC
CDR3: CASRPREGIDNEQFF

J: TRBJ1-4
D: .
size: .
V: TRBV6-6
DNA: TGTGCCAGCAGTAAACAACCGGGACAATTGAATGAAAAACTGTTTTTT
CDR3: CASSKQPGQLNEKLFF

J: TRBJ1-2
D: TRBD1
size: few
V: TRBV9
DNA: TGTGCCAGCAGCGTAGAGGGACAGCCCTATGGCTACACCTTC
CDR3: CASSVEGQPYGYTF

J: TRBJ1-4
D: .
size: once
V: TRBV2
DNA: TGTGCCAGCGGGCTGACACCAACTAATGAAAAACTGTTTTTT
CDR3: CASGLTPTNEKLFF

J: TRBJ1-2
D: TRBD1
size: .
V: TRBV5-1
DNA: TGCGCCAGCAGCTCGACAGGGGCTAACTATGGCTACACCTTC
CDR3: CASSSTGANYGYTF

J: TRBJ2-3
D: .
size: .
V: TRBV19
DNA: TGTGCCAGTAGTGCGGACAGATACACAGATACGCAGTATTTT
CDR3: CASSADRYTDTQYF

J: TRBJ2-2
D: .
size: .
V: TRBV6-1
DNA: TGTGCCAGCAGGGGGGGGCCGGACACCGGGGAGCTGTTTTTT
CDR3: CASRGGPDTGELFF

J: TRBJ2-5
D: TRBD1
size: .
V: TRBV5-6
DNA: TGTGCCAGCAGCATTTCCCCGAGGACAGGACAAGAGACCCAGTACTTC
CDR3: CASSISPRTGQETQYF

J: TRBJ1-1
D: TRBD1
size: .
V: TRBV18
DNA: TGTGCCAGCTCGGGACAGCCACTCATGAACACTGAAGCTTTCTTT
CDR3: CASSGQPLMNTEAFF

J: TRBJ1-1
D: .
size: .
V: TRBV4-1
DNA: TGCGCCAGCAGCCAAGTCACTGTGAACACTGAAGCTTTCTTT
CDR3: CASSQVTVNTEAFF

J: TRBJ2-5
D: .
size: .
V: TRBV5-4
DNA: TGTGCCAGCAGCTGGGAGAGGGGCAGGGGTCAAGAGACCCAGTACTTC
CDR3: CASSWERGRGQETQYF

J: TRBJ1-2
D: TRBD1
size: once
V: TRBV28
DNA: TGTGCCAGCAGCTCTCCTGGGACAGGGAACCATGGCTACACCTTC
CDR3: CASSSPGTGNHGYTF

J: TRBJ1-1
D: TRBD1
size: once
V: TRBV29-1
DNA: TGCAGCGCAACGGGACAGGGCGATGAAGCTTTCTTT
CDR3: CSATGQGDEAFF

J: TRBJ2-5
D: TRBD2
size: .
V: TRBV6-5
DNA: TGTGCCAGCAGTTACTCGCGGGGGTTGGAGACCCAGTACTTC
CDR3: CASSYSRGLETQYF